This T cell receptor (beta chain) derives from a study of blood T cell repertoires in COVID-19. Under the authors' procedure: Amplifying reference gene primers gave estimates of nucleated cell counts. Measured with immunoSEQ multiplex PCR; TCRdb has only the in-frame clones, and not every one. The DNA gave D and trimming, while V, J and clone size come from that table. This repertoire shows over 110,000 clones, 87% found once; its top ten account for 11%. Individuals drawn from 20 to 30 US areas were roughly 18 to 100 years old. Germline CDR1 is SGHVS and CDR2 is FQNEAQ. Trimming removed 5 bases from V and 5 bases from J; junction bases left unmatched: 9. The CDR3 length is 15 residues.

The V call is TRBV7-8, the J call TRBJ2-3; TRBD1 matches 8 bases. The receptor's source is a man in his 60s who had recovered from COVID-19. Source material: PBMCs or T cells enriched from blood (not recorded which). As DNA, the CDR3 is TGTGCCAGCAGCCTCCTGACGACAGGGGTAGATACGCAGTATTTT. Protein sequence: CASSLLTTGVDTQYF.